Presented here are 30 T cell receptor beta chains from one specimen sequenced in a study of blood T cell repertoires in COVID-19. TCRdb keeps only in-frame clones here, not all; method: immunoSEQ multiplex PCR. The repertoire includes a few hundred thousand clones, roughly 90% of them detected once, and around 18% sits in the top ten. Sample: PBMCs or T cells enriched from blood (not recorded which). The receptors come from a woman younger than 45 who had recovered from COVID-19.

The chain links TRBV15 to TRBJ1-4; possible D gene TRBD1, 5 bases. The germline CDR1 and CDR2 sequences are LNHNV and YYDKDF (reference sequence). The CDR3 loop spans 14 amino acids. V lost 5 bases, J lost 8 bases, and 15 bases lay in between. CDR3 loop: CATSLGSRGEKLFF. The CDR3 DNA reads as TGTGCCACCAGCTTAGGATCTCGGGGGGAAAAACTGTTTTTT.

The chain uses TRBV28 and TRBJ1-2; TRBD1 is a possible D gene (5 bases). V was trimmed by 3 bases and J by 10 bases, leaving 12 bases between them. The CDR3 has 12 residues. The germline V gene encodes CDR1 MDHEN and CDR2 SYDVKM. CDR3 nucleotide sequence: TGTGCCAGCAGTTTCCCCCCCAGGGACTACACCTTC. Protein product: CASSFPPRDYTF.

V and J are TRBV21-1 and TRBJ2-1; TRBD2, the D gene given by the table, was not confirmed from the DNA. TRBV21-1 is a recognized pseudogene. The CDR3 has 15 amino acids. Here the CDR3 DNA reads TGTGCCAGCAGCAAAGACGCTAGTTTAATGCATGAGCAGTTCTTC. Its protein product is CASSKDASLMHEQFF.

The chain employs TRBV3-1 (or the pseudogene TRBV3-2) and TRBJ2-7, with D unresolved. Germline CDR1 and CDR2: LGHDT and YNNKEL (reference sequence). This CDR3 is built from 12 residues. With 1 base removed from V and 7 bases from J, the gap between germline ends came to 8 bases. CDR3 nucleotides: TGTGCCAGCAGCCAAGGATGGCGGGAGCAGTACTTC. Residues: CASSQGWREQYF.

This chain uses TRBV7-9 with TRBJ2-5, with D possibly being TRBD1 (6 bases). The CDR3 contains 14 residues. V gave up 4 bases and J gave up 3 bases, with 12 bases separating them. Germline V gene sequence: CDR1 SEHNR, CDR2 FQNEAQ (reference sequence). CDR3 DNA: TGTGCCAGCAGCTCCCCGGCAGGGGAAGAGACCCAGTACTTC. Translation: CASSSPAGEETQYF.

The CDR3 bases are TGTGCCAGCAGCTCCGACAGATCCAGGGGACCTCCCGATAGAGGCTACACCTTC. This codes for CASSSDRSRGPPDRGYTF. The V and J genes are TRBV7-9 and TRBJ1-2; possible D gene TRBD1, 6 bases. The germline V and J ends were trimmed by 4 bases and 8 bases, with 29 bases remaining between them. From germline, CDR1 is SEHNR and CDR2 FQNEAQ (reference sequence). This CDR3 contains 18 residues.

This clone was detected only a few times. The chain employs TRBV2 and TRBJ2-5; 14 nucleotides match TRBD2. Germline V gene lookup returns CDR1 SNHLY and CDR2 FYNNEI. The CDR3 runs 14 residues. Germline trimming cut 8 bases from V and 7 bases from J; bases unmatched to any gene: 6. The CDR3 here is CASGLAGGPGTQYF. Written as DNA, the CDR3 is TGTGCCAGCGGACTAGCGGGGGGCCCGGGGACCCAGTACTTC.

The rearrangement links TRBV7-8 to TRBJ2-3; 9 bases are a match to TRBD2. The CDR3 sequence is 14 residues long. With V trimmed by 5 bases and J by 4 bases, 4 bases remained unmatched. Germline CDR1 reads SGHVS; CDR2 reads FQNEAQ. The CDR3 nucleotides read TGTGCCAGCAGCCTTAGCGGGAGCCCAGATACGCAGTATTTT. Protein sequence: CASSLSGSPDTQYF.

V is TRBV27 and J is TRBJ2-5; no clear D gene. CDR3 length equals 16 residues. Germline CDR1 is MNHEY and CDR2 is SMNVEV (reference sequence). Trimming cost V 4 bases and J 1 base, with 16 bases left between them. The CDR3 is CASSSLPTGLQETQYF. CDR3 in DNA: TGTGCCAGCAGTTCGTTACCCACTGGGCTCCAAGAGACCCAGTACTTC.

This chain connects TRBV4-3 to TRBJ1-2, with D hard to call. Trimming removed 1 base at V and 7 bases at J, with 13 bases between. From germline, CDR1 is LGHNA and CDR2 YSLEER. CDR3 length: 14 residues. The CDR3 bases are TGCGCCAGCAGCCAAGTAGCCCTCCTCGGTGGCTACACCTTC. It encodes CASSQVALLGGYTF.

The chain is built from TRBV12-5 and TRBJ2-1, with 12 nucleotides matching TRBD2. CDR3 length: 15 amino acids. After removal of 3 bases from V and 4 bases from J, the junction contained 1 base not matched to a gene. CDR1 is LGHNT and CDR2 is FRNRAP in the germline V gene. Written as DNA, the CDR3 is TGTGCTAGTGGTTTCGGACTAGCGGGGTACAATGAGCAGTTCTTC. Protein product: CASGFGLAGYNEQFF. The variable domain in full, with the rest retrieved from reference TRBV12-5 and TRBJ2-1, is DARVTQTPRHKVTEMGQEVTMRCQPILGHNTVFWYRQTMMQGLELLAYFRNRAPLDDSGMPKDRFSAEMPDATLATLKIQPSEPRDSAVYFCASGFGLAGYNEQFFGPGTRLTVL.

This clone showed up just once. The V call is TRBV4-3, the J call TRBJ2-1; D uncertain. Trimming pared 0 bases from V and 10 bases from J, leaving 10 bases between. This CDR3 is built from 13 residues. Germline-derived CDR1 and CDR2 are LGHNA and YSLEER. CDR3 in DNA: TGCGCCAGCAGCCAAGAAAGAACACCAGAGCAGTTCTTC. Residues: CASSQERTPEQFF.

V usage is TRBV5-1 and J usage is TRBJ1-1; D uncertain. Germline V CDR1 and CDR2: SGHRS, YFSETQ. The V and J ends lost 4 bases and 1 base respectively, with 14 bases between them. The length of the CDR3 is 15 residues. CDR3 residues: CASSRVSGENTEAFF. CDR3 in DNA: TGCGCCAGCAGCCGGGTGAGTGGAGAGAACACTGAAGCTTTCTTT.

The chain recombines TRBV25-1 with TRBJ2-5; no firm D call. Germline CDR1 is MGHDK and CDR2 is SYGVNS. The CDR3 extends over 14 amino acids. V lost 3 bases to trimming and J lost 2 bases, with 10 bases between them. Here the CDR3 DNA reads TGTGCCAGCAGTGACGACTTTTCTCAAGAGACCCAGTACTTC. This gives the protein CASSDDFSQETQYF.

The chain joins TRBV4-2 to TRBJ2-7; 8 positions agree with TRBD2. V lost 5 bases and J lost 6; bases outside the gene matches: 21. The germline V gene encodes CDR1 LGHNA and CDR2 YNFKEQ. This CDR3 comprises 18 residues. CDR3 sequence: CASSATLAGGARRREQYF. The CDR3 region has the DNA TGTGCCAGCAGCGCGACCTTGGCCGGGGGGGCGAGGCGGCGCGAGCAGTACTTC.

The J gene is TRBJ2-1, the V gene TRBV11-1; D is undetermined. From germline, CDR1 is SGHAT and CDR2 FQDESV (reference sequence). The CDR3 contains 15 residues. V lost 2 bases to trimming and J lost 0 bases, with 8 bases between them. The CDR3 DNA reads TGTGCCAGCAGCTTACAGGTTAGCTCCTACAATGAGCAGTTCTTC. Translating it yields CASSLQVSSYNEQFF.

This rearrangement joins TRBV18 to TRBJ2-3; 13 bases fit TRBD2. J was trimmed by 3 bases and V by 4 bases; bases with no gene match: 10. Germline V CDR1 and CDR2: KGHSH, LQKENI. The CDR3 consists of 18 residues. This CDR3 reads CASSLRTSGSFGTDTQYF. CDR3 DNA: TGTGCCAGCTCACTCCGGACTAGCGGGAGTTTTGGTACAGATACGCAGTATTTT. The full variable domain, its missing parts supplied by reference TRBV18 and TRBJ2-3, is NAGVMQNPRHLVRRRGQEARLRCSPMKGHSHVYWYRQLPEEGLKFMVYLQKENIIDESGMPKERFSAEFPKEGPSILRIQQVVRGDSAAYFCASSLRTSGSFGTDTQYFGPGTRLTVL.

This clone turned up a few times. V and J are TRBV7-2 and TRBJ1-2; 7 bases are shared with TRBD1. The V gene end was trimmed by 5 bases and the J gene end by 5 bases; junction bases not matched to a gene: 8. The CDR3 runs to 14 residues. The germline V gene has CDR1 SGHTA and CDR2 FQGNSA. The CDR3 loop reads CASSNRGRRYGYTF. In DNA form, the CDR3 reads TGTGCCAGCAGCAATAGGGGGCGCAGATATGGCTACACCTTC.

CDR3 sequence reads: CASSWGQGAGNEQFF. The CDR3 region has the DNA TGTGCCAGCAGCTGGGGACAGGGGGCGGGGAATGAGCAGTTCTTC. This chain joins TRBV5-4 and TRBJ2-1; 12 bases align to TRBD1. This CDR3 comprises 15 residues. With V trimmed by 3 bases and J by 7 bases, 5 bases remained unmatched. Germline loops: CDR1 SGHNT, CDR2 YYREEE (reference sequence).

The chain carries TRBV4-1 and TRBJ2-5, with TRBD2 matching 10 bases. V was pared by 0 bases and J by 3 bases, with 10 bases of the junction left unmatched. The CDR3 has 18 amino acids. Germline CDR1 and CDR2: MGHRA and YSYEKL. The CDR3 region is CASSQDVTAGGPEETQYF. Written as DNA, the CDR3 is TGCGCCAGCAGCCAAGATGTAACAGCGGGGGGGCCCGAAGAGACCCAGTACTTC.

The chain carries TRBV19 and TRBJ2-7; 9 bases fit TRBD2. J gave up 5 bases and V 4 bases, and 9 bases lay outside the gene matches. This CDR3 comprises 15 residues. Germline loops: CDR1 LNHDA, CDR2 SQIVND (reference sequence). The CDR3 DNA reads as TGTGCCAGTAGTACATACACCGGGACTAGCAACGAGCAGTACTTC. As protein: CASSTYTGTSNEQYF.

The CDR3 loop reads CASSLTGLGTGELFF. The CDR3 coding sequence is TGTGCCAGCAGCTTAACGGGGTTGGGGACCGGGGAGCTGTTTTTT. The V call is TRBV13, the J call TRBJ2-2, with TRBD2 as a possible D gene (5 bases). The CDR3 runs 15 residues. The V and J ends lost 2 bases and 5 bases respectively, with 12 bases between them. The germline gives CDR1 PRHDT, CDR2 FYEKMQ (reference sequence).

V and J are TRBV5-1 and TRBJ1-3; the match to TRBD1 covers 7 bases. The CDR3 is made up of 17 amino acids. Germline V gene lookup returns CDR1 SGHRS and CDR2 YFSETQ. The J segment lost 0 bases and the V segment lost 4 bases, leaving 10 bases of the junction unmatched. CDR3 residues: CASSRVGGQTSGNTIYF. CDR3 in DNA: TGCGCCAGCAGCCGGGTAGGGGGACAGACCTCTGGAAACACCATATATTTT.

CDR3 DNA sequence: TGTGCCAGCAGCTTAGGGCTAGCGGACCAAGAGACCCAGTACTTC. This translates into CASSLGLADQETQYF. The V and J genes are TRBV11-2 and TRBJ2-5; 7 nucleotides agree with TRBD2. The CDR3 runs 15 residues. Trimming cost V 1 base and J 0 bases; bases outside gene matches: 2. Per germline, CDR1 SGHAT and CDR2 FQNNGV.

The CDR3 is CASSLKTGTRSYNEQFF. The CDR3 bases are TGTGCCAGCAGTTTAAAAACCGGGACTAGGTCCTACAATGAGCAGTTCTTC. This chain joins TRBV27 and TRBJ2-1, with 8 bases aligning to TRBD2. Germline CDR1 and CDR2: MNHEY and SMNVEV (reference sequence). The CDR3 totals 17 residues. V trimming: 2 bases; J trimming: 1 base; junction bases outside the gene matches: 7.

The chain carries TRBV7-9 and TRBJ1-3; 8 bases agree with TRBD1. Trimming removed 5 bases from V and 2 bases from J; junction bases left unmatched: 8. The CDR3 sequence is 16 residues long. CDR1 and CDR2 from the germline V gene are SEHNR and FQNEAQ (reference sequence). CDR3 in amino acids: CASSPRQGRPGNTIYF. CDR3 bases: TGTGCCAGCAGCCCACGACAGGGGCGCCCTGGAAACACCATATATTTT.

The chain has TRBV6-2 or TRBV6-3 and TRBJ2-3; D is possibly TRBD2 (6 bases). The CDR3 extends over 16 amino acids. V was cut by 2 bases and J by 0 bases, with 12 bases left in between. Germline V lookup: CDR1 MNHEY, CDR2 SVGEGT. The CDR3 sequence: CASSYPGGASTDTQYF. In DNA form, the CDR3 reads TGTGCCAGCAGTTACCCAGGCGGGGCTAGCACAGATACGCAGTATTTT.

The chain is built from TRBV5-5 and TRBJ1-3; D is perhaps TRBD1 (6 bases). The CDR3 spans 16 residues. Trimming took off 4 bases at V and 3 bases at J, with 17 bases between the two ends. Germline V gene lookup returns CDR1 SGHKS and CDR2 YYEKEE (reference sequence). The CDR3 is CASSVASGTLGNTIYF. In nucleotides, the CDR3 is TGTGCCAGCAGCGTTGCTTCAGGGACACTTGGAAACACCATATATTTT. Looking up the rest from reference TRBV5-5 and TRBJ1-3 gives the full variable domain: DAGVTQSPTHLIKTRGQQVTLRCSPISGHKSVSWYQQVLGQGPQFIFQYYEKEERGRGNFPDRFSARQFPNYSSELNVNALLLGDSALYLCASSVASGTLGNTIYFGEGSWLTVV.

To note about this clone: Distinct nucleotide sequences in the sample also encode this CDR3. The chain combines TRBV15 with TRBJ1-2; a weak D match, TRBD1 (6 bases). Germline CDR1 is LNHNV and CDR2 is YYDKDF (reference sequence). The CDR3 is 13 amino acids. Trimming pared 1 base from V and 4 bases from J, leaving 7 bases between. CDR3 nucleotide sequence: TGTGCCACCAGCAGAGGAGGGGGCTATGGCTACACCTTC. It translates to CATSRGGGYGYTF.

The gene calls are TRBV6-6 and TRBJ2-4, with TRBD2 matching over 7 bases. The germline V gene encodes CDR1 MNHNY and CDR2 SVGAGI (reference sequence). With 5 bases clipped from V and 7 bases from J, the junction kept 11 bases outside the gene matches. This CDR3 has 15 residues. In nucleotides, the CDR3 is TGTGCCAGCAGTCCCGGGGAGCGGGGTATGAACATTCAGTACTTC. Its translation: CASSPGERGMNIQYF.